The 20 T cell receptor beta chains below all came from one sample that was sequenced in a study of cytomegalovirus exposure and HLA in healthy donors. Assay used: immunoSEQ multiplex PCR; TCRdb lists only in-frame clones, some missing. The sample lists 200,000 to 300,000 clones, about nine tenths occurring once. The sequenced material came from PBMCs. Receptor source: a woman in her twenties or thirties in good health and CMV-seronegative.

J is TRBJ1-4 and V is TRBV30, with 7 positions matching TRBD1. The J segment lost 7 bases and the V segment lost 0 bases, leaving 8 bases of the junction unmatched. This CDR3 contains 15 residues. CDR1 and CDR2 from the germline V gene are GTSNPN and SVGIG (reference sequence). This CDR3 is CAWSVRTGSGEKLFF. DNA for the CDR3: TGTGCCTGGAGTGTACGGACAGGCTCGGGTGAAAAACTGTTTTTT.

V usage is TRBV27 and J usage is TRBJ1-3; D is unresolved. The ends were cut back, 9 bases at V and 5 bases at J, with 17 bases in the middle. There are 14 residues in the CDR3. Per germline, CDR1 MNHEY and CDR2 SMNVEV (reference sequence). CDR3 DNA: TGTGCCAGAGCCCCGGGCCGTTGGAGAAACACCATATATTTT. It specifies CARAPGRWRNTIYF.

CDR3 sequence (DNA): TGTGCCAGCGGAGTTAGCGGGAGTCGTGGCGAGACCCAGTACTTC. Translating gives CASGVSGSRGETQYF. The chain employs TRBV25-1 and TRBJ2-5; 9 nucleotides line up with TRBD2. CDR1 MGHDK and CDR2 SYGVNS come from the germline V gene. This CDR3 is built from 15 residues. V was clipped by 8 bases and J by 5 bases; unmatched bases: 12.

The V and J genes are TRBV13 and TRBJ1-4; maybe TRBD1 (6 bases). The germline gives CDR1 PRHDT, CDR2 FYEKMQ (reference sequence). The CDR3 runs 14 residues. V lost 5 bases and J 5 bases, leaving 12 bases between the germline ends. CDR3 DNA: TGTGCCAGCAGCGATGACAGGACCAATGAAAAACTGTTTTTT. It is translated as CASSDDRTNEKLFF.

This clone is a singleton in its sample. The V call is TRBV4-1, the J call TRBJ2-1, with 10 bases that match TRBD2. The CDR3 extends over 16 amino acids. Germline CDR1 is MGHRA and CDR2 is YSYEKL. J gave up 6 bases and V 0 bases, and 5 bases lay outside the gene matches. CDR3 DNA sequence: TGCGCCAGCAGCCAAGACCCGGGACTAGCGCGCAATGAGCAGTTCTTC. Its protein is CASSQDPGLARNEQFF.

The V call is TRBV7-8, the J call TRBJ2-1, with 11 bases that match TRBD1. CDR1 is SGHVS, CDR2 FQNEAQ, per germline. V shed 5 bases, J shed 5 bases, and the junction held 5 bases outside the gene matches. The CDR3 runs to 15 residues. The CDR3 sequence is CASSAGQGANNEQFF. The DNA for the CDR3 is TGTGCCAGCAGCGCAGGACAGGGGGCTAACAATGAGCAGTTCTTC.

This chain joins TRBV7-3 and TRBJ2-3, with no clear D. The CDR3 contains 12 residues. V lost 3 bases to trimming and J lost 6 bases, with 7 bases between them. Germline assignment: CDR1 SGHTA and CDR2 FQGTGA. The CDR3 sequence: CASSFPDDTQYF. The CDR3 region has the DNA TGTGCCAGCAGCTTCCCCGATGATACGCAGTATTTT.

V and J are TRBV4-3 and TRBJ2-3, with TRBD1 as a possible D gene (5 bases). The V gene's germline CDR1 is LGHNA and CDR2 YSLEER. Trimming left V 1 base short and J 8 bases short, with 16 bases between. The CDR3 has 15 residues. The CDR3 region has the DNA TGCGCCAGCAGCCAAGTCCAGGGTTCGTACGGTACGCAGTATTTT. Translation gives CASSQVQGSYGTQYF.

This clone came up once. This chain uses TRBV19 with TRBJ2-7; TRBD1 agrees at 9 bases. The germline V gene has CDR1 LNHDA and CDR2 SQIVND (reference sequence). The CDR3 spans 14 residues. Trimming took 3 bases from V and 6 from J; bases not matched to a gene: 6. CDR3 protein: CASSIGGTGREQYF. The DNA for the CDR3 is TGTGCCAGTAGTATCGGGGGGACAGGGCGCGAGCAGTACTTC.

The V call is TRBV4-1, the J call TRBJ2-7; 9 bases line up with TRBD1. Germline V gene data show CDR1 as MGHRA and CDR2 as YSYEKL. The CDR3 extends over 15 amino acids. With V trimmed by 5 bases and J by 1 base, 6 bases remained unmatched. The CDR3 sequence is CASSTRDRESYEQYF. Written as DNA, the CDR3 is TGCGCCAGCAGCACCCGGGACAGGGAATCCTACGAGCAGTACTTC.

The chain recombines TRBV6-1 with TRBJ1-5; D unresolved. Germline CDR1 and CDR2: MNHNS and SASEGT. The CDR3 extends over 15 amino acids. Trimming cost V 4 bases and J 3 bases, with 13 bases left between them. The CDR3: CASSGSQAVNQPQHF. CDR3 in DNA: TGTGCCAGCAGTGGATCCCAAGCAGTCAATCAGCCCCAGCATTTT.

The CDR3 protein is CASSLGTSGRASEQYF. The CDR3 bases are TGTGCCAGCAGCCTCGGGACTAGCGGGAGGGCCTCCGAGCAGTACTTC. V gene TRBV14 combines with J gene TRBJ2-7; 16 nucleotides agree with TRBD2. Trimming removed 4 bases from V and 6 bases from J; junction bases left unmatched: 6. Looked up from germline, CDR1 is SGHDN and CDR2 is FVKESK. The CDR3 is 16 residues long.

The rearrangement links TRBV4-3 to TRBJ2-3; 7 bases match TRBD2. CDR1 LGHNA and CDR2 YSLEER come from the germline V gene. Unmatched junction bases numbered 5, after V lost 2 bases and J lost 0 bases. CDR3 length: 16 residues. CDR3 sequence reads: CASSQTSGASTDTQYF. The CDR3 DNA sequence: TGCGCCAGCAGCCAAACCAGCGGGGCCAGCACAGATACGCAGTATTTT.

CDR3 sequence reads: CAWSVGLASRRSSTDTQYF. For the CDR3, the DNA is TGTGCCTGGAGTGTCGGGCTAGCGTCGAGGAGATCTAGCACAGATACGCAGTATTTT. The chain carries TRBV30 and TRBJ2-3; maybe TRBD2 (6 bases). The germline V gene has CDR1 GTSNPN and CDR2 SVGIG (reference sequence). CDR3 length equals 19 residues. Trimming removed 0 bases at V and 0 bases at J, with 22 bases between. The full variable domain, in which reference TRBV30 and TRBJ2-3 provide the parts outside the CDR3, is SQTIHQWPATLVQPVGSPLSLECTVEGTSNPNLYWYRQAAGRGLQLLFYSVGIGQISSEVPQNLSASRPQDRQFILSSKKLLLSDSGFYLCAWSVGLASRRSSTDTQYFGPGTRLTVL.

The chain employs TRBV6-4 and TRBJ2-7, with TRBD1 matching 8 bases. There are 14 residues in the CDR3. V lost 6 bases and J lost 6; bases outside the gene matches: 10. Germline CDR1 reads MRHNA; CDR2 reads SNTAGT. The CDR3 sequence: CASRRTGRLSEQYF. The CDR3 DNA reads as TGTGCCAGCAGACGGACAGGGAGGCTCAGCGAGCAGTACTTC.

The chain couples TRBV7-3 to TRBJ2-3; 8 bases match TRBD2. CDR1 is SGHTA and CDR2 is FQGTGA in the germline V gene. CDR3 length: 15 residues. Trimming cost V 5 bases and J 9 bases; bases outside gene matches: 13. The CDR3 here is CASSLDPLRGGTQYF. CDR3 DNA sequence: TGTGCCAGCAGCCTAGACCCGCTCCGGGGGGGAACGCAGTATTTT.

With regard to this clone: At the DNA level, this CDR3 is encoded by other sequences in the same sample as well. The V gene is TRBV9, the J gene TRBJ2-3, with D perhaps matching TRBD1 or TRBD2 (5 bases each). The CDR3 is 13 amino acids. The germline V gene has CDR1 SGDLS and CDR2 YYNGEE. Trimming cost V 0 bases and J 9 bases, with 11 bases left between them. CDR3 loop: CASSVGGSDTQYF. Written as DNA, the CDR3 is TGTGCCAGCAGCGTAGGGGGGTCTGACACGCAGTATTTT.

The chain joins TRBV4-1 to TRBJ2-7; 9 positions agree with TRBD1. The trim removed 3 bases at V and 4 bases at J, leaving 19 bases unmatched. This CDR3 region has 19 residues. Germline CDR1 is MGHRA and CDR2 is YSYEKL. CDR3 amino acids: CASSQSPGQGRVRSYEQYF. CDR3 DNA sequence: TGCGCCAGCAGCCAGTCTCCGGGACAGGGTCGGGTCCGTAGTTACGAGCAGTACTTC.

This chain uses TRBV11-3 with TRBJ2-5; 9 bases are a match to TRBD2. V was pared by 1 base and J by 5 bases, with 11 bases of the junction left unmatched. Germline values: CDR1 SGHNT, CDR2 YENEEA. The CDR3 sequence is 17 residues long. CDR3 sequence reads: CASSLGSGGRGSETQYF. The CDR3 nucleotides are TGTGCCAGCAGCTTAGGATCCGGCGGGAGGGGTAGTGAGACCCAGTACTTC.

The genes are TRBV7-3 and TRBJ1-1; tentative D call: TRBD1 (5 bases). The CDR3 is 14 amino acids. The V end lost 5 bases, the J end lost 0 bases, and 10 bases lay between the germline ends. CDR1 and CDR2 from the germline V gene are SGHTA and FQGTGA. This CDR3 is CASSHNRMNTEAFF. CDR3 DNA sequence: TGTGCCAGCAGCCATAACAGGATGAACACTGAAGCTTTCTTT.